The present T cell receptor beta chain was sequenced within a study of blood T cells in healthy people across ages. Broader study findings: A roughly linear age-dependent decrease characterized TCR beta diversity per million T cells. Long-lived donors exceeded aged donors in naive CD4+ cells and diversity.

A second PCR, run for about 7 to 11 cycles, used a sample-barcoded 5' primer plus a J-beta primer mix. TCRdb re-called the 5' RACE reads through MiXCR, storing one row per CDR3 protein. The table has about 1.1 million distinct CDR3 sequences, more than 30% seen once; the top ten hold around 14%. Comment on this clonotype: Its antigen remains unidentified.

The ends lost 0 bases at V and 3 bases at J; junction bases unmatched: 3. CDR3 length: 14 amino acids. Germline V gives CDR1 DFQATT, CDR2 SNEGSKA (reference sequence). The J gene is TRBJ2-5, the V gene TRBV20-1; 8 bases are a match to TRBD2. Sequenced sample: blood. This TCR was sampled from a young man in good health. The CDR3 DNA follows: TGCAGTGCTAGAGATAGACTAGCGAAAGAGACCCAGTACTTC. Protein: CSARDRLAKETQYF.